Sequencing of this T cell receptor (beta chain) was carried out in a study of shared clonotypes between healthy human individuals. CD4+ cells yielded CD45RA+ naive and CD45RA-negative memory subsets. Points on this clone: Antigen unknown.

Using immunoSEQ multiplex PCR, the repertoire was profiled, and TCRdb retains in-frame clones only, with some absent. The data hold around 2.3 million clones, with under 97% observed a single time. Study findings and constraints: It was expected that sequencing depth would affect clonotype sharing among donors. Some naive CD4 clonotypes, around 4.9%, turned up in common across a handful of donors.

Between the trimmed V and J ends, which lost 6 bases and 0 bases, there was a span of 15 bases. Germline V lookup: CDR1 SGHRS, CDR2 YFSETQ. The CDR3 contains 15 residues. Material for sequencing was naive CD4+ T cells sorted from blood. Sample subset: CD45RA+ positively selected. The TCR originated in a man aged 18 to 30 in good health. This rearrangement joins TRBV5-1 to TRBJ1-2, with D possibly matching TRBD1 (6 bases). The chain's CDR3 is CASTSDSSTNYGYTF. The CDR3 DNA sequence: TGCGCCAGCACCTCGGACAGTTCGACTAACTATGGCTACACCTTC.